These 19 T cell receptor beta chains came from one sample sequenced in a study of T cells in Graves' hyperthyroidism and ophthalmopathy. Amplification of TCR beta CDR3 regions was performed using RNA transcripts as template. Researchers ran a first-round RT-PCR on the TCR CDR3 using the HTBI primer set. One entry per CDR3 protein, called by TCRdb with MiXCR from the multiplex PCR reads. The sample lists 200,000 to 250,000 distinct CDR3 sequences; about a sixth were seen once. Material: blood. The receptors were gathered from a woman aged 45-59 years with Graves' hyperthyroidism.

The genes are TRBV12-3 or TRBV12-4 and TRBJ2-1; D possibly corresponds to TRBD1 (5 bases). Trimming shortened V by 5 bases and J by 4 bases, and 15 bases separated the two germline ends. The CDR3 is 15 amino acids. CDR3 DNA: TGTGCCAGCAGTCACTACATCCCAGGGTACAATGAGCAGTTCTTC. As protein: CASSHYIPGYNEQFF.

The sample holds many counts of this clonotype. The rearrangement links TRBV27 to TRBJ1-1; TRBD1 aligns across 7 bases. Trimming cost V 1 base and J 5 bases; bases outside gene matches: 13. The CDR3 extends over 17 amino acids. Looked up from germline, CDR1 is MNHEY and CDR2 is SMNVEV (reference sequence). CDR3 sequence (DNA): TGTGCCAGCAGTTTATGGGAGGGGGGACAGAAGAGGACTGAAGCTTTCTTT. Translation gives CASSLWEGGQKRTEAFF.

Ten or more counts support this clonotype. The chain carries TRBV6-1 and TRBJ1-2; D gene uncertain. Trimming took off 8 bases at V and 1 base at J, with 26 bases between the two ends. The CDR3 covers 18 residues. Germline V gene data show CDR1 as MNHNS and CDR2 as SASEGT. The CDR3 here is CASRKGGGGFRSNYGYTF. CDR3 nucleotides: TGTGCCAGCCGAAAAGGTGGAGGAGGGTTCAGAAGTAACTATGGCTACACCTTC.

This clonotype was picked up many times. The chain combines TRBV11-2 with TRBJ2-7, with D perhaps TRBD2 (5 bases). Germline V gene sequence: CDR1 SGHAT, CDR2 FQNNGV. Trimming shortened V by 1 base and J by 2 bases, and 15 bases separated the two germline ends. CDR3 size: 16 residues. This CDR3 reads CASSLGPAERTYEQYF. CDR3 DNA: TGTGCCAGCAGCTTAGGTCCAGCGGAGAGGACCTACGAGCAGTACTTC. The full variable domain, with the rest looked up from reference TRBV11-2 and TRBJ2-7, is EAGVAQSPRYKIIEKRQSVAFWCNPISGHATLYWYQQILGQGPKLLIQFQNNGVVDDSQLPKDRFSAERLKGVDSTLKIQPAKLEDSAVYLCASSLGPAERTYEQYFGPGTRLTVT.

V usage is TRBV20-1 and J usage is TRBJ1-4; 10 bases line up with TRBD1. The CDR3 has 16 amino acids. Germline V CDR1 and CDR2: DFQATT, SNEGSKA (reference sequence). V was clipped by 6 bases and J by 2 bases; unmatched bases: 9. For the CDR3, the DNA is TGCAGTGCGGAGACAGGGGGCGGATTTACTAATGAAAAACTGTTTTTT. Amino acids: CSAETGGGFTNEKLFF.

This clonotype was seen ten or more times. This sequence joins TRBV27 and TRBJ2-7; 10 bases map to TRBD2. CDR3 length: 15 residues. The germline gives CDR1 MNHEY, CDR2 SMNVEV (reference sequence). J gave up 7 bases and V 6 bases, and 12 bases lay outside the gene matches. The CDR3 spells CASRIAGGPEGEQYF. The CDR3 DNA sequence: TGTGCCAGCAGGATAGCGGGAGGACCTGAGGGTGAGCAGTACTTC.

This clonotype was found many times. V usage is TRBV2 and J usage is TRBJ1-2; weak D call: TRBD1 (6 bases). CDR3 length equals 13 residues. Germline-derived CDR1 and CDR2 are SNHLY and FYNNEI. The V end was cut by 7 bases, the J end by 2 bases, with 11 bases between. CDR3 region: CASIGQLNYGYTF. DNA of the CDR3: TGTGCCAGCATCGGACAGCTAAACTATGGCTACACCTTC.

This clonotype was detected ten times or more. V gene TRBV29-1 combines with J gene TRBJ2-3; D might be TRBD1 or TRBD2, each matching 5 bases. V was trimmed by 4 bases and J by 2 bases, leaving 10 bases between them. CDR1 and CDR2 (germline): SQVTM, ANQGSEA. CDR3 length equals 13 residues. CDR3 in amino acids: CSVGGAVTDTQYF. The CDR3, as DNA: TGCAGCGTTGGAGGGGCTGTCACAGATACGCAGTATTTT.

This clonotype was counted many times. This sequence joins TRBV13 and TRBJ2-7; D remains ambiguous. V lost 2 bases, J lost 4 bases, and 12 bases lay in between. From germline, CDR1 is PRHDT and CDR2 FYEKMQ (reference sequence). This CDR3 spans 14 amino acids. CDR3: CASSLRERGYEQYF. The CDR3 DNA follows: TGTGCCAGCAGCTTACGCGAGAGAGGTTACGAGCAGTACTTC.

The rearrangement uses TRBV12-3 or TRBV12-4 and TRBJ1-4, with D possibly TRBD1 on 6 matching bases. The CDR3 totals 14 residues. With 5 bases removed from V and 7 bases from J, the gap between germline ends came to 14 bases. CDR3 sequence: CASSGGGSIEKLFF. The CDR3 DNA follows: TGTGCCAGCAGTGGAGGGGGGAGTATTGAAAAACTGTTTTTT.

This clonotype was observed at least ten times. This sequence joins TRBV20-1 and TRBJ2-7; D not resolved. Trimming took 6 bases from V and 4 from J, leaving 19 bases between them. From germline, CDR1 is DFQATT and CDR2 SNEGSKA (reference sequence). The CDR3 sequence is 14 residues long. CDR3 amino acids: CSAVRLRGPYEQYF. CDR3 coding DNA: TGCAGTGCGGTCCGGCTGAGAGGACCGTACGAGCAGTACTTC.

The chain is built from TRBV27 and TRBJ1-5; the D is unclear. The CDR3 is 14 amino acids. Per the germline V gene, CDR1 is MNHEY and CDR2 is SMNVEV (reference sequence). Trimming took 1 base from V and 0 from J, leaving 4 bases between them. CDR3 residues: CASSLFGSNQPQHF. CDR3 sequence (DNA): TGTGCCAGCAGTTTATTCGGTAGCAATCAGCCCCAGCATTTT.

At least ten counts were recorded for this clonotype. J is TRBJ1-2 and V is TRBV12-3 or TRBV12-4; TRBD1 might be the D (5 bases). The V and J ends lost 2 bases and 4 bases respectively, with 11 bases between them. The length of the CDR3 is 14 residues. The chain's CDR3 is CASSLTGTTYGYTF. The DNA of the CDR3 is TGTGCCAGCAGTTTAACAGGAACTACCTATGGCTACACCTTC.

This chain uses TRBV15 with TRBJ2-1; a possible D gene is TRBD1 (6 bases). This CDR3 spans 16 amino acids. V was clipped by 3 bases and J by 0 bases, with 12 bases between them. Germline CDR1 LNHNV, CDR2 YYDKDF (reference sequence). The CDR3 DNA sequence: TGTGCCACCAGCAGTCAAACAGGGAGCTCCTACAATGAGCAGTTCTTC. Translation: CATSSQTGSSYNEQFF.

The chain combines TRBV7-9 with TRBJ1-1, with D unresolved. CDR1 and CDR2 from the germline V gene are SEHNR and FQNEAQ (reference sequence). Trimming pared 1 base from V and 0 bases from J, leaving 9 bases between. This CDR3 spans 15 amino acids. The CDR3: CASSLGACLNTEAFF. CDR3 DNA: TGTGCCAGCAGCTTAGGAGCGTGTTTGAACACTGAAGCTTTCTTT.

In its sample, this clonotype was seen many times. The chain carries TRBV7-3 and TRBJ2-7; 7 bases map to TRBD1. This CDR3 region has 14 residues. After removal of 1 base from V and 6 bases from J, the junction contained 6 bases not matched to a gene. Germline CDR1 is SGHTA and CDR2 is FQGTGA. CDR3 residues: CASSLNSQGSEQYF. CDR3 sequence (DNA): TGTGCCAGCAGCTTAAATTCACAGGGGAGCGAGCAGTACTTC.

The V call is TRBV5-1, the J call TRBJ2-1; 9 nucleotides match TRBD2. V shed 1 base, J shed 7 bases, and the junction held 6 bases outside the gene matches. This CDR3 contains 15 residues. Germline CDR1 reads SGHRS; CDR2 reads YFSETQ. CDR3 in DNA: TGCGCCAGCAGCTTGTCTAGCGGGATAAGGAATGAGCAGTTCTTC. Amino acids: CASSLSSGIRNEQFF.

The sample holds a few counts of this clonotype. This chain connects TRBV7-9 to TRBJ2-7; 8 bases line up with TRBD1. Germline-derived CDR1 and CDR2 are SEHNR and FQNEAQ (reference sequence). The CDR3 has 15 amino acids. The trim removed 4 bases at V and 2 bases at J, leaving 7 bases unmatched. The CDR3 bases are TGTGCCAGCAGCTGGCCAGGGGGCGCCGCCTACGAGCAGTACTTC. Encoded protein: CASSWPGGAAYEQYF.

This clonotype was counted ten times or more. CDR3 DNA: TGTGCCAGCAGCAGACAGGGTGGCACTGAAGCTTTCTTT. This codes for CASSRQGGTEAFF. The J gene is TRBJ1-1, the V gene TRBV9, with 7 positions matching TRBD1. The V and J ends lost 4 bases and 4 bases, in that order; junction bases with no gene match: 4. CDR1 is SGDLS, CDR2 YYNGEE, per germline. CDR3 length: 13 residues.